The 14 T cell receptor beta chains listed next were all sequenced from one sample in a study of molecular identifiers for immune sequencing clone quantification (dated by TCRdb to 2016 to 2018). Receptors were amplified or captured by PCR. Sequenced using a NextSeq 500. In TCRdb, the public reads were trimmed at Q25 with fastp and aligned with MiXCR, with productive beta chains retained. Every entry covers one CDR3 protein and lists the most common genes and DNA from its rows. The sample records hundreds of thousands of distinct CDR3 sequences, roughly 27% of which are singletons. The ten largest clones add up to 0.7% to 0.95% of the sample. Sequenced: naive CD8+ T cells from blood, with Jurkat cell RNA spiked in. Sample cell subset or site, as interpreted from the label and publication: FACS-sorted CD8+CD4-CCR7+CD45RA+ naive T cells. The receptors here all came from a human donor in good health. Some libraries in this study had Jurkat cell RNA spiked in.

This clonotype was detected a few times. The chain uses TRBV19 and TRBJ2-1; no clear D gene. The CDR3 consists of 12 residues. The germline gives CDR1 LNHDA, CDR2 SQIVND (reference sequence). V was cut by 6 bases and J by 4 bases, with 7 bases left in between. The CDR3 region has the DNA TGTGCCAGTAGCGGGTTATACAATGAGCAGTTCTTC. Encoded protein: CASSGLYNEQFF. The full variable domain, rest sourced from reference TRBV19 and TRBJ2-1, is DGGITQSPKYLFRKEGQNVTLSCEQNLNHDAMYWYRQDPGQGLRLIYYSQIVNDFQKGDIAEGYSVSREKKESFPLTVTSAQKNPTAFYLCASSGLYNEQFFGPGTRLTVL.

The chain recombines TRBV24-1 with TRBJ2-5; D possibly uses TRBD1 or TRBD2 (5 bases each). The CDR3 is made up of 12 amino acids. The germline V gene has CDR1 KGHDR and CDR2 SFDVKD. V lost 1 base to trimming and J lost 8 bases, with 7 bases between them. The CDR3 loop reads CATSDFGGTQYF. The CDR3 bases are TGTGCCACCAGTGATTTTGGGGGAACCCAGTACTTC.

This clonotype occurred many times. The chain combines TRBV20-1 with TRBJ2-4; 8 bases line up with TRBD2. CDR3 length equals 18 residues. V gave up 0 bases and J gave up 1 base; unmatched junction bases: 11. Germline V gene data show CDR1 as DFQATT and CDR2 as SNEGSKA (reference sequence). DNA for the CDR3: TGCAGTGCTAGAGATGAGGGAAGCGGGAGTTTGGCCAAAAACATTCAGTACTTC. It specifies CSARDEGSGSLAKNIQYF.

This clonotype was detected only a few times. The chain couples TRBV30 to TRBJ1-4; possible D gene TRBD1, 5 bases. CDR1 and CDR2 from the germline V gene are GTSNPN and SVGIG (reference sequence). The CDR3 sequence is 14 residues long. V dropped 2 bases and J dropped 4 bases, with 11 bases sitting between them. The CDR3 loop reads CAWSPGGVNEKLFF. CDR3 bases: TGTGCCTGGAGTCCTGGGGGGGTTAATGAAAAACTGTTTTTT.

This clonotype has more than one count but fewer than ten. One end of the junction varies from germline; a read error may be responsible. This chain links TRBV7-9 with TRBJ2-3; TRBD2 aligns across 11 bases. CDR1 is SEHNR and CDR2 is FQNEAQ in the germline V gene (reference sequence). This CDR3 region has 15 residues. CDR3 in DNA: TGTGCCAGCAGTTTAGCGGGAGGGCCTGGAGATACGCAGTATTTT. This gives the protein CASSLAGGPGDTQYF.

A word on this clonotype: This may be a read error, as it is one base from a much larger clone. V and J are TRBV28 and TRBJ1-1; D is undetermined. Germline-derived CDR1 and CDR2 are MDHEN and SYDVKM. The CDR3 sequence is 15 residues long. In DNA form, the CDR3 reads TGTGACAGCAGTTTATTAGGCAGATCGAACACTGAAGCTTTCTTT. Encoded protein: CDSSLLGRSNTEAFF.

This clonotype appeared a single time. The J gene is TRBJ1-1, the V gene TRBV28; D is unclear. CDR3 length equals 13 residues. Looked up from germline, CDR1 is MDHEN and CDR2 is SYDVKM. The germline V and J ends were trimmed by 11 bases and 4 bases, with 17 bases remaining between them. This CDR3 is CAQRSISITEAFF. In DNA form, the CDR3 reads TGTGCCCAGCGCTCCATTAGTATCACTGAAGCTTTCTTT.

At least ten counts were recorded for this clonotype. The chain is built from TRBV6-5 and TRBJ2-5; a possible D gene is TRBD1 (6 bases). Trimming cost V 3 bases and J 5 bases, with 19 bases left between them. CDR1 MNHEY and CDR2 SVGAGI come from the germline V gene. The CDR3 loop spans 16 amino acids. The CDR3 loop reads CASSYDDRTRLETQYF. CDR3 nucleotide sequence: TGTGCCAGCAGTTATGACGACAGGACGCGTCTTGAGACCCAGTACTTC.

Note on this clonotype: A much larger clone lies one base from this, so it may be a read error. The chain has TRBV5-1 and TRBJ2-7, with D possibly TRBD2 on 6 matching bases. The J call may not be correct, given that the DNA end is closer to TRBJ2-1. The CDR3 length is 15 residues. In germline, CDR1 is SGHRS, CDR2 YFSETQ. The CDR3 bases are TGCGCCAGCAGCTCTTCCAGCGGGCCCTCCAACGAGCAGTTCTTC. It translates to CASSSSSGPSNEQFF.

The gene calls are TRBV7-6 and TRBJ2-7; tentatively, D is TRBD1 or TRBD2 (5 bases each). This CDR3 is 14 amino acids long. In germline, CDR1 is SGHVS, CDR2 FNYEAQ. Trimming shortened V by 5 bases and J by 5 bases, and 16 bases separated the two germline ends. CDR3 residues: CASSHPGTSHEQYF. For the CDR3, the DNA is TGTGCCAGCAGCCACCCCGGGACGAGCCACGAGCAGTACTTC.

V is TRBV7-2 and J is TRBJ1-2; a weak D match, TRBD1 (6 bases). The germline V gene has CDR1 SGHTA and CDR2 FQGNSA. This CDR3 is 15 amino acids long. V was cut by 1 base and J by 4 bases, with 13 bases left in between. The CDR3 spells CASSLGDTAAYGYTF. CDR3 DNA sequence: TGTGCCAGCAGCTTAGGGGACACCGCGGCCTATGGCTACACCTTC. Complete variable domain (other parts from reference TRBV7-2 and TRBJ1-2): GAGVSQSPSNKVTEKGKDVELRCDPISGHTALYWYRQSLGQGLEFLIYFQGNSAPDKSGLPSDRFSAERTGGSVSTLTIQRTQQEDSAVYLCASSLGDTAAYGYTFGSGTRLTVV.

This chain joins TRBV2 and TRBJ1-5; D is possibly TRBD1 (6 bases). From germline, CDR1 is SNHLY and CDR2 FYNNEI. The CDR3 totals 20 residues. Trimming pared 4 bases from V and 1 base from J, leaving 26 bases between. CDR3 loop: CASSGAVRPGQLLSNQPQHF. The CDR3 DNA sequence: TGTGCCAGCAGTGGGGCAGTGAGGCCAGGACAGCTCCTCAGCAATCAGCCCCAGCATTTT.

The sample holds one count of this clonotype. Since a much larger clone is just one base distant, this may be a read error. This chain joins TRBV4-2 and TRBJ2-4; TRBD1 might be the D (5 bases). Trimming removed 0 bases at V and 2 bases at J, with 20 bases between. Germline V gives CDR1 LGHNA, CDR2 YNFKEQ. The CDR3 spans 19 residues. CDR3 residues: CASSQDWGQVGRTKNIQYF. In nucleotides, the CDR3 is TGTGCCAGCAGCCAAGATTGGGGCCAGGTTGGACGGACCAAAAACATTCAGTACTTC.

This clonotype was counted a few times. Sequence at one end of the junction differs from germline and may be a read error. CDR3: CASSPGLDSGELFF. Written as DNA, the CDR3 is TGTGCTAGCAGTCCGGGACTAGACTCCGGGGAGCTGTTTTTT. The V gene is TRBV7-7, the J gene TRBJ2-2; 8 bases match TRBD2. Looked up from germline, CDR1 is SSHAT and CDR2 is FNYEAQ (reference sequence). CDR3 size: 14 residues.